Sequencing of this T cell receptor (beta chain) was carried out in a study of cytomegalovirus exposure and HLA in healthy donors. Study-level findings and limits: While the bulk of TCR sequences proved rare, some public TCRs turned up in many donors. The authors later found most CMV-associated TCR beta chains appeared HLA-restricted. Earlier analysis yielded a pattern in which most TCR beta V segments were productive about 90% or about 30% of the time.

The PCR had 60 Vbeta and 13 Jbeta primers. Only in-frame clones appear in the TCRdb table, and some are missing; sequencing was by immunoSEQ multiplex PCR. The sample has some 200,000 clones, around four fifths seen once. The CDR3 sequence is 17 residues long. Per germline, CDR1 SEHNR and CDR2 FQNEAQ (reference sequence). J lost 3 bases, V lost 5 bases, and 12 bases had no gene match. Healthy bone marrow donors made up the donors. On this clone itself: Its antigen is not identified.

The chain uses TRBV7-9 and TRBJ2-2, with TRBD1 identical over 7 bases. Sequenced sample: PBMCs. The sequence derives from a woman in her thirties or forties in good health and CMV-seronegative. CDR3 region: CASSPPAKGADTGELFF. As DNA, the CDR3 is TGTGCCAGCAGCCCCCCAGCTAAGGGGGCGGACACCGGGGAGCTGTTTTTT.